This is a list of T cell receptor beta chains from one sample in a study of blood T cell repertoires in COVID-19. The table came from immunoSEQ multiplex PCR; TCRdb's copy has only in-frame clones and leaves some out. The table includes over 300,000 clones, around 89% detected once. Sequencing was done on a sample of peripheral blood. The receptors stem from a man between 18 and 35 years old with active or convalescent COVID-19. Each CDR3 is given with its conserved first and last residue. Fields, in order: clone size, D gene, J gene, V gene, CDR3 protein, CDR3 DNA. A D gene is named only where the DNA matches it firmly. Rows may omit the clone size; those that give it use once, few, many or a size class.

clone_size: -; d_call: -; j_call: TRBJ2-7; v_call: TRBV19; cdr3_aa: CASSMETGGAYEQYF; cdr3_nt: TGTGCCAGTAGTATGGAGACAGGTGGGGCCTACGAGCAGTACTTC
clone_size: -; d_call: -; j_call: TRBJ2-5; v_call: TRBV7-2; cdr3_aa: CASSSRETQYF; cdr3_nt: TGTGCCAGCAGCTCCAGGGAGACCCAGTACTTC
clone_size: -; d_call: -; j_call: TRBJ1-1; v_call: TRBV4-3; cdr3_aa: CASSQGEGRPNEAFF; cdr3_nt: TGCGCCAGCAGCCAAGGGGAGGGACGCCCAAATGAAGCTTTCTTT
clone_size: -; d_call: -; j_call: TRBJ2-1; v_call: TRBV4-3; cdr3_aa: CASSHEGLRNEQFF; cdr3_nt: TGCGCCAGCAGCCACGAGGGACTGCGGAATGAGCAGTTCTTC
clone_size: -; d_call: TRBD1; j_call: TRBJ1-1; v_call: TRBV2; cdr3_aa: CASRTRQGIWTEAFF; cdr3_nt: TGTGCCAGCAGGACCAGACAGGGAATCTGGACTGAAGCTTTCTTT
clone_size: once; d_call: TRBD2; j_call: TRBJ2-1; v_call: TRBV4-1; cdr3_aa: CASRKTASGFDNEQFF; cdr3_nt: TGCGCCAGCAGGAAAACAGCTAGCGGGTTCGACAATGAGCAGTTCTTC
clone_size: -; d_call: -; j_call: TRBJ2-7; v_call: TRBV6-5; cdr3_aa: CASSNRYEQYF; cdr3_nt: TGTGCCAGCAGTAACCGGTACGAGCAGTACTTC
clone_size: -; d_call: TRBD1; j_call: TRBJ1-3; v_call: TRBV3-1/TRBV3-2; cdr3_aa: CASSQPTGGCSGNTIYF; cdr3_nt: TGTGCCAGCAGCCAGCCGACAGGGGGCTGCTCTGGAAACACCATATATTTT
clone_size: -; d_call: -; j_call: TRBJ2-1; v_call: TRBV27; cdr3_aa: CASSLWGDSYNEQFF; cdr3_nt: TGTGCCAGCAGTTTATGGGGGGACTCCTACAATGAGCAGTTCTTC
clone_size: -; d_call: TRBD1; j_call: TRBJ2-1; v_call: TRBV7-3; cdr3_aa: CASSLAGTGSYNEQFF; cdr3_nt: TGTGCCAGCAGCTTAGCCGGGACAGGGTCCTACAATGAGCAGTTCTTC
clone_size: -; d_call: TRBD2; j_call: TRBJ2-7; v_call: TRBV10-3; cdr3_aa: CAISDPGTISSYEQYF; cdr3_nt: TGTGCCATCAGTGACCCCGGGACTATCAGCTCCTACGAGCAGTACTTC
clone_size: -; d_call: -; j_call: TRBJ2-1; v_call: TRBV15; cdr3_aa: CATSRDRPITSFYEQFF; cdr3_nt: TGTGCCACCAGCAGAGATCGCCCCATAACTAGTTTTTATGAGCAGTTCTTC
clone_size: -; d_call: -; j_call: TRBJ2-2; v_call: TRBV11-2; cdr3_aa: CASSLDTGELFF; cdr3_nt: TGTGCCAGCAGCCTCGACACCGGGGAGCTGTTTTTT
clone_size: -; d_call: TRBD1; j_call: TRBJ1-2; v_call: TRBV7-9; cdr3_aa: CASSLDRTGSGNYGYTF; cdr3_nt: TGTGCCAGCAGCTTAGATAGGACAGGGAGTGGTAACTATGGCTACACCTTC
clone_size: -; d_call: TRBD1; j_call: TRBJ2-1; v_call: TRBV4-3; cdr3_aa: CASSPYRGASYNEQFF; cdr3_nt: TGCGCCAGCAGTCCTTACAGGGGGGCCTCCTACAATGAGCAGTTCTTC
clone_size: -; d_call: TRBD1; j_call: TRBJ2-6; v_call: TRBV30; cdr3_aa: CAWSLTGAGANVLTF; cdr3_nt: TGTGCCTGGAGCCTCACAGGGGCTGGGGCCAACGTCCTGACTTTC
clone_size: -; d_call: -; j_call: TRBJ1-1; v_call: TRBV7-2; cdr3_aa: CASSSQGQLKVNTEAFF; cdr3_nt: TGTGCCAGCAGCTCGCAGGGCCAACTCAAAGTGAACACTGAAGCTTTCTTT
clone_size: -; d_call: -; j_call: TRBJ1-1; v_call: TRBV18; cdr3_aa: CASSPLSLSTEAFF; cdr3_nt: TGTGCCAGCTCACCACTGAGTTTGAGCACTGAAGCTTTCTTT
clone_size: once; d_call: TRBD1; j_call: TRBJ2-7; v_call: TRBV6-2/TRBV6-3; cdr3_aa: CASSYLLRQGVEQYF; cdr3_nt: TGTGCCAGCAGTTACTTGTTGAGACAGGGAGTCGAGCAGTACTTC
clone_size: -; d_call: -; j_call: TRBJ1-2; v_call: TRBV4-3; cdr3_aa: CASSQDRGGLGSNYGYTF; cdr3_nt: TGCGCCAGCAGCCAAGATAGGGGGGGCCTCGGATCCAACTATGGCTACACCTTC
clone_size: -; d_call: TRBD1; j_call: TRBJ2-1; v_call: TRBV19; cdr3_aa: CASRSFTGGWNEQFF; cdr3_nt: TGTGCCAGTAGATCTTTTACAGGGGGCTGGAATGAGCAGTTCTTC
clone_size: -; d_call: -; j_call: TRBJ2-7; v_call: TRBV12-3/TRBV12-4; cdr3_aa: CASSQGRSYEQYF; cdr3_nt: TGTGCCAGCAGCCAGGGCCGGTCGTACGAGCAGTACTTC
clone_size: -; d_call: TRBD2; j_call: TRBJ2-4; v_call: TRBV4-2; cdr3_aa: CASSQRTSSENIQYF; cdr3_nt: TGTGCCAGCAGCCAACGGACTAGTTCGGAAAACATTCAGTACTTC
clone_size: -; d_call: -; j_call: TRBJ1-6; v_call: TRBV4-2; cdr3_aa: CASSQDLTIYGYSPLHF; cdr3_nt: TGTGCCAGCAGCCAAGATTTAACAATTTACGGGTATTCACCCCTCCACTTT
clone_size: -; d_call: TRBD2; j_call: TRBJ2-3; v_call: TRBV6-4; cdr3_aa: CASPPTSSRDTQYF; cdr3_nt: TGTGCCAGCCCCCCGACTAGCTCGAGAGATACGCAGTATTTT
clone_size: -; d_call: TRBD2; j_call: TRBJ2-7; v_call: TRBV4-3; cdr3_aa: CASSQGTSGLSSYEQYF; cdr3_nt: TGCGCCAGCAGCCAAGGGACTAGCGGGTTAAGCTCCTACGAGCAGTACTTC
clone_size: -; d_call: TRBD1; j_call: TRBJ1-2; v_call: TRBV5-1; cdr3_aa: CASSLSGQGANYGYTF; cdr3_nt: TGCGCCAGCAGCTTGTCCGGACAGGGGGCTAACTATGGCTACACCTTC